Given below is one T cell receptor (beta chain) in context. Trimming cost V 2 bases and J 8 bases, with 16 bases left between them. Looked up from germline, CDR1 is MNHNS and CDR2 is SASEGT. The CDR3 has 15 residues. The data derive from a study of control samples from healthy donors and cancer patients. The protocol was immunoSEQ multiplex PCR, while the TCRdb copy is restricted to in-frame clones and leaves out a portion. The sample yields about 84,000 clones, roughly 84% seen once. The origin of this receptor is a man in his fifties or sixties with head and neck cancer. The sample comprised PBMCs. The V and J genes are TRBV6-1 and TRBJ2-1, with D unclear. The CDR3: CASSEFRGPRDEQFF. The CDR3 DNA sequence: TGTGCCAGCAGTGAATTCAGAGGCCCTCGGGATGAGCAGTTCTTC.